What follows describes a single TCR beta chain. The antigen remains unidentified. Because it lacks the conserved phenylalanine or tryptophan at the end, this CDR3 is likely a read error. Trimming took off 5 bases at V and 7 bases at J, with 18 bases between the two ends. CDR3 length: 16 amino acids. The germline V gene encodes CDR1 SEHNR and CDR2 FQNEAQ (reference sequence). The data were obtained in a study of cytomegalovirus exposure and HLA in healthy donors. PCR was performed using 60 Vbeta and 13 Jbeta primers. The table came from immunoSEQ multiplex PCR; TCRdb's copy has only in-frame clones and leaves some out. The data show 150,000 to 200,000 clones, about 77% seen once. Findings and caveats of the study: As immune exposure information, only CMV serostatus was available. Published work reported that the classifier diagnosed cytomegalovirus status with high specificity and sensitivity. In a later analysis, most CMV-associated TCR beta chains appeared HLA-restricted. In vitro checks showed that a few CMV-associated chains really do target CMV antigens.

The genes are TRBV7-9 and TRBJ1-6; no reliable D call. The TCR comes from a man aged 18 to 35 in good health and CMV-seropositive. The sequenced material came from PBMCs. The CDR3 is CASSGGGLRSNSPLHL. CDR3 nucleotide sequence: TGTGCCAGCAGCGGCGGCGGTCTCCGGAGCAATTCACCCCTCCACCTT.